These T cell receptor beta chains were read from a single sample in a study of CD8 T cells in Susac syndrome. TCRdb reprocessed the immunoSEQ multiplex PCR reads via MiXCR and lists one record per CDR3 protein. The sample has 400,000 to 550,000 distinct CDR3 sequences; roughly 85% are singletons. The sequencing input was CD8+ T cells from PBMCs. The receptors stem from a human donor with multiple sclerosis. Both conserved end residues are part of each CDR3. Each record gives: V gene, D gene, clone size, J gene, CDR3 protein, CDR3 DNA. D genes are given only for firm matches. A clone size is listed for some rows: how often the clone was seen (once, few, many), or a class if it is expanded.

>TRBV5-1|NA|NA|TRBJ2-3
CASSPSIEGDTQYF
TGCGCCAGCAGCCCATCGATCGAGGGTGATACGCAGTATTTT
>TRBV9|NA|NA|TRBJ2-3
CASSVAQSTDTQYF
TGTGCCAGCAGCGTAGCACAGTCCACAGATACGCAGTATTTT
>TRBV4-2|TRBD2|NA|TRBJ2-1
CASSPLGSGGYNEQFF
TGTGCCAGCAGCCCTCTGGGATCGGGAGGCTACAATGAGCAGTTCTTC
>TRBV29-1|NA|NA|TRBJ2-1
CSVRGDYNEQFF
TGCAGCGTTCGAGGGGACTACAATGAGCAGTTCTTC
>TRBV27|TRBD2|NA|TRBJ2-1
CASSLWAGGHNEQFF
TGTGCCAGCAGTTTATGGGCGGGAGGACACAATGAGCAGTTCTTC
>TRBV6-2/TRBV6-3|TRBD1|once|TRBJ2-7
CASSYEDRTYEQYF
TGTGCCAGCAGTTACGAGGACAGGACCTACGAGCAGTACTTC
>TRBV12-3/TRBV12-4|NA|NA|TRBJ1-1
CASSLDRDTEAFF
TGTGCCAGCAGTTTGGATAGGGACACTGAAGCTTTCTTT
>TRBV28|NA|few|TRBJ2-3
CASSLGVVDTQYF
TGTGCCAGCAGTTTGGGTGTGGTAGATACGCAGTATTTT
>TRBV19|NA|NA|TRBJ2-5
CASRIRDQETQYF
TGTGCCAGTAGAATAAGGGACCAAGAGACCCAGTACTTC
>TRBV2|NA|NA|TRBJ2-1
CASSEGTLYNEQFF
TGTGCCAGCAGTGAGGGAACCCTCTACAATGAGCAGTTCTTC
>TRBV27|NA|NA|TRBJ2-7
CASSPPNYEQYF
TGTGCCAGCAGTCCACCCAACTACGAGCAGTACTTC
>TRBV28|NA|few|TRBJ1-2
CASSLPGTDYGYTF
TGTGCCAGCAGTTTACCTGGGACGGATTATGGCTACACCTTC
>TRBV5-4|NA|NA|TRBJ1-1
CASSPRGPSNTEAFF
TGTGCCAGCAGCCCCCGAGGACCCTCGAACACTGAAGCTTTCTTT
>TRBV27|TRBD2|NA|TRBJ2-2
CASSSLAGGPPGELFF
TGTGCCAGCAGTTCCTTAGCGGGAGGGCCCCCCGGGGAGCTGTTTTTT
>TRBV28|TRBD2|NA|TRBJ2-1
CASRTIAGTTYNEQFF
TGTGCCAGCAGGACCATAGCGGGTACGACCTACAATGAGCAGTTCTTC
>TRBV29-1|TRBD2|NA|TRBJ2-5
CSVVREDQREQETQYF
TGCAGCGTTGTTCGGGAGGACCAAAGAGAGCAAGAGACCCAGTACTTC
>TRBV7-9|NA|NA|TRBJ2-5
CASSLESETQYF
TGTGCCAGCAGCTTAGAGAGCGAGACCCAGTACTTC